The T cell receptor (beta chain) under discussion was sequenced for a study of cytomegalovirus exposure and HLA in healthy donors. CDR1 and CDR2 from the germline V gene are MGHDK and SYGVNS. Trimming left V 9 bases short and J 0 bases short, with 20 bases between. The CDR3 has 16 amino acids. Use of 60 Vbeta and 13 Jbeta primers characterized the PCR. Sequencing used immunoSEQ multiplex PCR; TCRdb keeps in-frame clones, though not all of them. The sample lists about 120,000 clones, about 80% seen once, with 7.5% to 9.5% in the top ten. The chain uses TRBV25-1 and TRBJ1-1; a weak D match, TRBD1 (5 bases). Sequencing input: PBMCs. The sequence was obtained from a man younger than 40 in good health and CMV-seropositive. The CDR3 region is CASLGRSTTMNTEAFF. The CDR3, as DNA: TGTGCCAGTTTGGGGCGCTCAACTACAATGAACACTGAAGCTTTCTTT. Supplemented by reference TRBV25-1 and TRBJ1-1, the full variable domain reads EADIYQTPRYLVIGTGKKITLECSQTMGHDKMYWYQQDPGMELHLIHYSYGVNSTEKGDLSSESTVSRIRTEHFPLTLESARPSHTSQYLCASLGRSTTMNTEAFFGQGTRLTVV.